This T cell receptor beta chain was identified in a study of T cell responses to AZD1222 COVID-19 vaccine. Measured with immunoSEQ multiplex PCR; TCRdb has only the in-frame clones, and not every one. This sample has some 95,000 clones, with approximately 90% found just once. In regard to this clone: Its antigen is undetermined.

V gave up 5 bases and J gave up 3 bases, with 13 bases separating them. CDR1 is LGHNT, CDR2 FRNRAP, per germline. The CDR3 is 15 amino acids. Study-wide results and caveats: Spike-spanning, vaccine-associated CD4 TCRs were dominant at 160-218 and 743-854. No repertoire was sampled before or during the peak T cell response, only after it.

The rearrangement links TRBV12-5 to TRBJ1-4, with a tentative D call TRBD1 (6 bases). The sequence was obtained from an adult who received the AZD1222 COVID-19 vaccine. The material was peripheral blood, obtained 28 days after the second AZD1222 dose. CDR3 sequence (DNA): TGTGCTAGTGGTGAATACAGGGATCCTAATGAAAAACTGTTTTTT. It encodes CASGEYRDPNEKLFF.